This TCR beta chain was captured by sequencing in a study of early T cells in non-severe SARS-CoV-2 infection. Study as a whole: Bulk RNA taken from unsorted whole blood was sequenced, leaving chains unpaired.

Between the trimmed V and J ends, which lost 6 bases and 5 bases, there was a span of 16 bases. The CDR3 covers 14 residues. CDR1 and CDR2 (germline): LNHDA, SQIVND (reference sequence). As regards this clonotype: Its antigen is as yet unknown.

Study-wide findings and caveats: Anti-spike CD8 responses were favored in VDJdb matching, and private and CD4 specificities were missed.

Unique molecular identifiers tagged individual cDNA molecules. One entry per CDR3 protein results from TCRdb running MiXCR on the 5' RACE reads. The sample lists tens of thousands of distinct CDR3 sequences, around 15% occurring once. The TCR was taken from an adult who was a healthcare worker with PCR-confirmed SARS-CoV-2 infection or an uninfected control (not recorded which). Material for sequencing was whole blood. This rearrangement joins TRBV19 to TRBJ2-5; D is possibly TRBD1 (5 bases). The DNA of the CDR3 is TGTGCCAGTAGGGGGCTAGGATCGGGTGAGACCCAGTACTTC. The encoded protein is CASRGLGSGETQYF.